Listed here are 31 T cell receptor beta chains from one sample, sequenced in a study of T cell responses to AZD1222 COVID-19 vaccine. Sequencing was performed with immunoSEQ multiplex PCR; in TCRdb, only in-frame clones are kept and a portion is missing. The data contain 90,000 to 120,000 clones, over 80% of them seen just once; the ten biggest clones take up about 6.8%. The sequencing used peripheral blood, collected 28 days after the second AZD1222 dose. These receptors all come from an adult who received the AZD1222 COVID-19 vaccine.

In DNA form, the CDR3 reads TGTGCCAGCAGTTTAAAAGATACGCAGTATTTT. Amino acids: CASSLKDTQYF. J is TRBJ2-3 and V is TRBV12-3 or TRBV12-4; D gene uncertain. Trimming took off 2 bases at V and 5 bases at J, with 2 bases between the two ends. The CDR3 runs 11 residues.

The chain is built from TRBV5-8 and TRBJ2-3; TRBD2 is a possible D gene (6 bases). CDR1 is SGHTS, CDR2 YDEGEE, per germline. Trimming pared 4 bases from V and 6 bases from J, leaving 9 bases between. CDR3 length: 12 residues. The CDR3 coding sequence is TGTGCCAGCAGCCCGGGGAGGGATACGCAGTATTTT. Translation: CASSPGRDTQYF.

The DNA for the CDR3 is TGTGCCAGCACTTGGGCGGGAGGGGGATACAATGAGCAGTTCTTC. Residues: CASTWAGGGYNEQFF. The chain carries TRBV6-5 and TRBJ2-1; 9 nucleotides agree with TRBD2. The CDR3 is 15 residues long. CDR1 and CDR2 (germline): MNHEY, SVGAGI. Trimming removed 7 bases from V and 4 bases from J; junction bases left unmatched: 8.

The V gene is TRBV27, the J gene TRBJ2-1; TRBD1 agrees at 8 bases. Germline V gene lookup returns CDR1 MNHEY and CDR2 SMNVEV (reference sequence). This CDR3 has 13 amino acids. The trim removed 2 bases at V and 6 bases at J, leaving 0 bases unmatched. The CDR3 region has the DNA TGTGCCAGCAGTTTAGGACAGGGCAATGAGCAGTTCTTC. Translated, it gives CASSLGQGNEQFF.

V and J are TRBV5-5 and TRBJ1-2, with D perhaps TRBD1 (5 bases). The CDR3 extends over 16 amino acids. The V end was cut by 1 base, the J end by 1 base, with 14 bases between. Germline lookup yields CDR1 SGHKS and CDR2 YYEKEE (reference sequence). The CDR3 region has the DNA TGTGCCAGCAGCTTGAAAGGCGAAGGGGTTAACTATGGCTACACCTTC. It specifies CASSLKGEGVNYGYTF.

The chain couples TRBV14 to TRBJ2-7, with unresolved D. The CDR3 is 13 amino acids. V was trimmed by 5 bases and J by 9 bases, leaving 17 bases between them. The germline V gene has CDR1 SGHDN and CDR2 FVKESK. Written as DNA, the CDR3 is TGTGCCAGCAGCGGAAACATCTACGTCGGGCAGTACTTC. Amino acid sequence: CASSGNIYVGQYF.

The chain has TRBV11-2 and TRBJ2-5, with 9 bases aligning to TRBD2. Germline values: CDR1 SGHAT, CDR2 FQNNGV. V was pared by 5 bases and J by 2 bases, with 3 bases of the junction left unmatched. This CDR3 spans 14 amino acids. The CDR3 DNA follows: TGTGCCAGCAGCGCAACTAGCGGGCAAGAGACCCAGTACTTC. It specifies CASSATSGQETQYF.

The gene calls are TRBV7-2 and TRBJ2-7; 8 bases align to TRBD2. V gave up 2 bases and J gave up 0 bases; unmatched junction bases: 6. The germline V gene encodes CDR1 SGHTA and CDR2 FQGNSA. The CDR3 has 16 residues. In nucleotides, the CDR3 is TGTGCCAGCAGCTTACGAAGCGGGGGCAGCTCCTACGAGCAGTACTTC. Translation gives CASSLRSGGSSYEQYF.

The chain is built from TRBV27 and TRBJ1-5; the match to TRBD1 covers 7 bases. This CDR3 is built from 16 residues. CDR1 MNHEY and CDR2 SMNVEV come from the germline V gene (reference sequence). V lost 4 bases and J lost 6; bases outside the gene matches: 12. The CDR3 here is CASSSHRGKATQPQHF. The CDR3 DNA follows: TGTGCCAGCAGTTCGCACAGGGGAAAGGCTACTCAGCCCCAGCATTTT.

The chain combines TRBV7-9 with TRBJ1-2; D not certain. This CDR3 contains 17 residues. V was pared by 6 bases and J by 3 bases, with 23 bases between. CDR1 is SEHNR, CDR2 FQNEAQ, per germline (reference sequence). Here the CDR3 DNA reads TGTGCCAGCAGTCTCCCTTTAGGTGTGGGCCAGGACTATGGCTACACCTTC. Protein: CASSLPLGVGQDYGYTF.

The CDR3 loop is CASSLDPGASYEQYF. CDR3 DNA sequence: TGTGCCAGCAGCTTAGATCCAGGGGCCTCCTACGAGCAGTACTTC. The chain recombines TRBV11-2 with TRBJ2-7; D might be TRBD1 (6 bases). CDR3 length: 15 amino acids. The germline CDR1 and CDR2 sequences are SGHAT and FQNNGV. The V and J ends lost 0 bases and 0 bases respectively, with 9 bases between them.

This clone was found a few times. The gene calls are TRBV20-1 and TRBJ2-2; D gene uncertain. V lost 5 bases, J lost 10 bases, and 11 bases lay in between. The CDR3 has 11 amino acids. In germline, CDR1 is DFQATT, CDR2 SNEGSKA (reference sequence). The CDR3: CSAWASQELFF. Written as DNA, the CDR3 is TGCAGTGCTTGGGCTTCTCAGGAGCTGTTTTTT.

The chain recombines TRBV10-3 with TRBJ2-7; weak D call: TRBD2 (6 bases). Trimming removed 2 bases at V and 3 bases at J, with 11 bases between. Germline V lookup: CDR1 ENHRY, CDR2 SYGVKD. The CDR3 contains 14 residues. In nucleotides, the CDR3 is TGTGCCATCAGTGAGGGAGGGGAAGGCTACGAGCAGTACTTC. The encoded protein is CAISEGGEGYEQYF.

The chain carries TRBV5-4 and TRBJ2-5; D remains ambiguous. The CDR3 totals 15 residues. V shed 0 bases and J shed 5 bases, with 14 bases lying between them. Per germline, CDR1 SGHNT and CDR2 YYREEE (reference sequence). The CDR3 nucleotides are TGTGCCAGCAGCTTGGTTGGTCGTTTGGGGGAGACCCAGTACTTC. Translating gives CASSLVGRLGETQYF.

The chain couples TRBV10-1 to TRBJ1-1; a weak D match, TRBD1 (5 bases). This CDR3 contains 15 residues. The germline CDR1 and CDR2 sequences are WNHNN and SYGVQD (reference sequence). Trimming left V 0 bases short and J 3 bases short, with 11 bases between. CDR3 protein: CASSESNLGDTEAFF. The CDR3 DNA reads TGCGCCAGCAGTGAGTCGAACCTGGGGGACACTGAAGCTTTCTTT.

The V call is TRBV19, the J call TRBJ1-2; no clear D. With 2 bases removed from V and 5 bases from J, the gap between germline ends came to 9 bases. This CDR3 region has 13 residues. Germline loops: CDR1 LNHDA, CDR2 SQIVND (reference sequence). CDR3 sequence (DNA): TGTGCCAGTAGTATACAGGCCCGATATGGCTACACCTTC. Translation gives CASSIQARYGYTF.

This chain links TRBV7-8 with TRBJ1-2; D remains ambiguous. Between the trimmed V and J ends, which lost 2 bases and 4 bases, there was a span of 11 bases. CDR1 SGHVS and CDR2 FQNEAQ come from the germline V gene. The CDR3 runs 14 residues. CDR3 sequence: CASSLRSSAYGYTF. As DNA, the CDR3 is TGTGCCAGCAGCTTAAGGTCGAGCGCCTATGGCTACACCTTC.

This chain's CDR3 is CASSAGGAIYTQYF. DNA of the CDR3: TGTGCCAGCAGCGCCGGGGGGGCCATTTATACGCAGTATTTT. This chain uses TRBV7-2 with TRBJ2-3; 8 bases are a match to TRBD2. The CDR3 covers 14 residues. CDR1 is SGHTA and CDR2 is FQGNSA in the germline V gene. Trimming removed 5 bases from V and 7 bases from J; junction bases left unmatched: 8. The complete variable domain, with remaining parts taken from reference TRBV7-2 and TRBJ2-3, reads GAGVSQSPSNKVTEKGKDVELRCDPISGHTALYWYRQSLGQGLEFLIYFQGNSAPDKSGLPSDRFSAERTGGSVSTLTIQRTQQEDSAVYLCASSAGGAIYTQYFGPGTRLTVL.

The genes are TRBV6-5 and TRBJ2-5; 8 bases align to TRBD2. The CDR3 has 15 residues. The germline gives CDR1 MNHEY, CDR2 SVGAGI. V lost 4 bases, J lost 5 bases, and 9 bases stayed unmatched. In DNA, the CDR3 is TGTGCCAGCAGTTCGACGGTTGCGGGAGGCGAGACCCAGTACTTC. Protein: CASSSTVAGGETQYF.

The J gene is TRBJ2-7, the V gene TRBV20-1, with 8 bases identical to TRBD1. The CDR3 consists of 13 residues. The germline gives CDR1 DFQATT, CDR2 SNEGSKA (reference sequence). V gave up 3 bases and J gave up 2 bases; unmatched junction bases: 3. CDR3 amino acids: CSASLRGPYEQYF. CDR3 DNA: TGCAGTGCTAGTCTCAGGGGGCCCTACGAGCAGTACTTC.

This clone was observed once. The chain uses TRBV6-5 and TRBJ1-3, with D unresolved. Trimming pared 8 bases from V and 0 bases from J, leaving 5 bases between. The germline V gene has CDR1 MNHEY and CDR2 SVGAGI. The CDR3 totals 12 residues. The CDR3 bases are TGTGCCAGCCGGGCCTCTGGAAACACCATATATTTT. Residues: CASRASGNTIYF.

This clone has just one count. The V call is TRBV7-2, the J call TRBJ2-3, with TRBD1 matching 8 bases. The CDR3 sequence is 15 residues long. After removal of 2 bases from V and 6 bases from J, the junction contained 7 bases not matched to a gene. Germline CDR1 and CDR2: SGHTA and FQGNSA. CDR3 sequence reads: CASSLRAGGSDTQYF. The CDR3 DNA follows: TGTGCCAGCAGCTTACGGGCAGGGGGCAGTGATACGCAGTATTTT.

CDR3 sequence reads: CASSPLVRGNEQPQHF. The CDR3, as DNA: TGTGCCAGCAGCCCCCTCGTAAGGGGGAACGAACAGCCCCAGCATTTT. V is TRBV7-6 and J is TRBJ1-5, with TRBD1 as a possible D gene (6 bases). CDR3 length equals 16 residues. V was shortened by 5 bases and J by 7 bases, with 21 bases between the two germline ends. Germline V gene data show CDR1 as SGHVS and CDR2 as FNYEAQ.

V is TRBV7-2 and J is TRBJ2-3; 8 nucleotides agree with TRBD2. Germline CDR1 SGHTA, CDR2 FQGNSA. V trimming: 1 base; J trimming: 2 bases; junction bases outside the gene matches: 8. CDR3 length equals 17 residues. Here the CDR3 DNA reads TGTGCCAGCAGCTTAGTCGACGCGGGAGGACCCACAGATACGCAGTATTTT. This gives the protein CASSLVDAGGPTDTQYF.

J is TRBJ2-1 and V is TRBV7-9; D unclear. Germline lookup yields CDR1 SEHNR and CDR2 FQNEAQ (reference sequence). The CDR3 has 11 residues. Trimming took off 5 bases at V and 9 bases at J, with 8 bases between the two ends. The CDR3 DNA is TGTGCCAGCAGCGCTACTTCTGAGCAGTTCTTC. This codes for CASSATSEQFF.

The chain uses TRBV7-2 and TRBJ2-5; TRBD2 agrees at 7 bases. Germline trimming cut 1 base from V and 2 bases from J; bases unmatched to any gene: 16. Germline CDR1 and CDR2: SGHTA and FQGNSA. The CDR3 consists of 19 residues. This CDR3 reads CASSLGRRASGFAQETQYF. The CDR3 coding sequence is TGTGCCAGCAGCTTAGGGCGGAGGGCTAGCGGTTTCGCTCAAGAGACCCAGTACTTC. The full variable domain, completed using reference TRBV7-2 and TRBJ2-5, is GAGVSQSPSNKVTEKGKDVELRCDPISGHTALYWYRQSLGQGLEFLIYFQGNSAPDKSGLPSDRFSAERTGGSVSTLTIQRTQQEDSAVYLCASSLGRRASGFAQETQYFGPGTRLLVL.

J is TRBJ2-3 and V is TRBV5-1, with TRBD1 identical over 7 bases. Germline CDR1 and CDR2: SGHRS and YFSETQ. The CDR3 extends over 15 amino acids. Losses at the gene ends were 4 bases for V and 5 bases for J; bases not matched to a gene: 10. The CDR3, as DNA: TGCGCCAGCAGCAAACGCCGGGACAGCGGAGATACGCAGTATTTT. Encoded protein: CASSKRRDSGDTQYF. The entire variable domain, with the rest obtained from reference TRBV5-1 and TRBJ2-3, is as follows: KAGVTQTPRYLIKTRGQQVTLSCSPISGHRSVSWYQQTPGQGLQFLFEYFSETQRNKGNFPGRFSGRQFSNSRSEMNVSTLELGDSALYLCASSKRRDSGDTQYFGPGTRLTVL.

V is TRBV7-2 and J is TRBJ2-3, with a tentative D call TRBD2 (7 bases). The germline V gene has CDR1 SGHTA and CDR2 FQGNSA. The CDR3 runs to 15 residues. V was cut by 3 bases and J by 1 base, with 11 bases left in between. CDR3 residues: CASSLLGGGTDTQYF. In DNA form, the CDR3 reads TGTGCCAGCAGCTTGTTAGGGGGGGGCACAGATACGCAGTATTTT. Full variable domain (missing parts from reference TRBV7-2 and TRBJ2-3): GAGVSQSPSNKVTEKGKDVELRCDPISGHTALYWYRQSLGQGLEFLIYFQGNSAPDKSGLPSDRFSAERTGGSVSTLTIQRTQQEDSAVYLCASSLLGGGTDTQYFGPGTRLTVL.

CDR3: CASSPGSGQVNNEQFF. As DNA, the CDR3 is TGTGCCAGCAGCCCCGGGTCCGGACAGGTGAACAATGAGCAGTTCTTC. The V gene is TRBV11-2, the J gene TRBJ2-1; TRBD1 matches 7 bases. The trim removed 5 bases at V and 5 bases at J, leaving 12 bases unmatched. This CDR3 contains 16 residues. CDR1 and CDR2 (germline): SGHAT, FQNNGV.

This clone has just one count. The chain is built from TRBV5-1 and TRBJ2-1; 14 bases map to TRBD2. The germline V gene encodes CDR1 SGHRS and CDR2 YFSETQ. This CDR3 contains 15 residues. V lost 4 bases and J lost 10; bases outside the gene matches: 7. This chain's CDR3 is CASSKTSGRDEEQFF. The CDR3 bases are TGCGCCAGCAGCAAGACTAGCGGGAGGGACGAGGAGCAGTTCTTC.

V gene TRBV27 combines with J gene TRBJ2-7; D is perhaps TRBD2 (5 bases). The germline gives CDR1 MNHEY, CDR2 SMNVEV (reference sequence). V lost 6 bases to trimming and J lost 0 bases, with 9 bases between them. CDR3 length: 13 amino acids. The CDR3 DNA sequence: TGTGCCAGCAGAGCGGTCCTCTCCTACGAGCAGTACTTC. Its translation is CASRAVLSYEQYF.